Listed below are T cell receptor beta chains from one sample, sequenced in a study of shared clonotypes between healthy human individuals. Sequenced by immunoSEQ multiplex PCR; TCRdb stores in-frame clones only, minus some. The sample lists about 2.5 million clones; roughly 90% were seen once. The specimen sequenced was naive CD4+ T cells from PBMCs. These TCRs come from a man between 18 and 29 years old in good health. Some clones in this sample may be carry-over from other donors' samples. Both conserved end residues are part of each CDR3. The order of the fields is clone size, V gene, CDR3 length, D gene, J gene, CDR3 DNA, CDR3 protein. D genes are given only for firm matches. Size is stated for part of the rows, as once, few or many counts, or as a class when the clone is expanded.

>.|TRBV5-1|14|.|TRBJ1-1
TGCGCCAGCAGCAGGGGACTTTCGAACACTGAAGCTTTCTTT
CASSRGLSNTEAFF
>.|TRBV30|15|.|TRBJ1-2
TGTGCCTGGAGTGTACGGGGGCCGGGCTCCCGCGGCTACACCTTC
CAWSVRGPGSRGYTF
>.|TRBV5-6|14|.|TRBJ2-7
TGTGCCAGCAGCTTCACTACCCAGGGGGGCGAGCAGTACTTC
CASSFTTQGGEQYF
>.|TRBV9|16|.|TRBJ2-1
TGTGCCAGCAGCGTAGGTCCGGGCAGCTCCTACAATGAGCAGTTCTTC
CASSVGPGSSYNEQFF
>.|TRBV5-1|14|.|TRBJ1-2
TGCGCCAGCAGCTTCCCGGGACTGCAAAATGGCTACACCTTC
CASSFPGLQNGYTF
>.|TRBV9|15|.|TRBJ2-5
TGTGCCAGCAGCGTAGGGCTTAACAGGGCGGAGACCCAGTACTTC
CASSVGLNRAETQYF
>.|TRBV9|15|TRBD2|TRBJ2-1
TGTGCCAGCAGCGCCGGGACTAGCCCCTTGGGGGAGCAGTTCTTC
CASSAGTSPLGEQFF
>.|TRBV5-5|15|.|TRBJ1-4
TGTGCCAGCAGCTTTCGCAGGGCAAATAATGAAAAACTGTTTTTT
CASSFRRANNEKLFF
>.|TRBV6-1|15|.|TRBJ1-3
TGTGCCAGCAGTGAAGGTCAGACCCTGAGAAACACCATATATTTT
CASSEGQTLRNTIYF
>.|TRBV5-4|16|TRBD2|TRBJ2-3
TGTGCCAGCAGCTTGGAGGCTAGCGGGGCGAGGGATACGCAGTATTTT
CASSLEASGARDTQYF
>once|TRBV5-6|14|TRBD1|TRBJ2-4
TGTGCCAGCAGCGGCTCGACAGGGGTAAACATTCAGTACTTC
CASSGSTGVNIQYF
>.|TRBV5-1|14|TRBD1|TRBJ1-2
TGCGCCAGCAGCTTGTTGGGACAGGGGCGCGGCTACACCTTC
CASSLLGQGRGYTF
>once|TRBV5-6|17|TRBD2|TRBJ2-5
TGTGCCAGCAGCTCAACAGGACTAGCGGGAGCCCGGGAGACCCAGTACTTC
CASSSTGLAGARETQYF
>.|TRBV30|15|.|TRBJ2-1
TGTGCCTGGAGTGAGGACAGCGTCTACGACAATGAGCAGTTCTTC
CAWSEDSVYDNEQFF
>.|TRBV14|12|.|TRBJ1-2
TGTGCCAGCAGCCGCAACAGGGTGAGCTACACCTTC
CASSRNRVSYTF
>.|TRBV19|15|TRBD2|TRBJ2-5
TGTGCCAGTAGTATTGGGGGAGGGCCGGTTGAGACCCAGTACTTC
CASSIGGGPVETQYF
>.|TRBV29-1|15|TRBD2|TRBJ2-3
TGCAGCGTTGACCCTACTAGCGGGAGTACAGATACGCAGTATTTT
CSVDPTSGSTDTQYF
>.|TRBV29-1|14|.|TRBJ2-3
TGCAGCGTTGAAGTATTAGGGGAAGCAGATACGCAGTATTTT
CSVEVLGEADTQYF
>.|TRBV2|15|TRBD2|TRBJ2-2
TGTGCCAGCAGTGAGCTAGCGGGGAACACCGGGGAGCTGTTTTTT
CASSELAGNTGELFF
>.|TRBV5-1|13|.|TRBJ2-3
TGCGCCAGCAGCGCGGAGGGCACAGATACGCAGTATTTT
CASSAEGTDTQYF
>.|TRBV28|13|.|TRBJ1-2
TGTGCCAGCAGCGACCCAGTTAACTATGGCTACACCTTC
CASSDPVNYGYTF
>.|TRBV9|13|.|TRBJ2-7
TGTGCCAGCAGCGTGGGGCCTTCCTACGAGCAGTACTTC
CASSVGPSYEQYF
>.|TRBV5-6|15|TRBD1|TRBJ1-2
TGTGCCAGCAGCTGGACAGGGGGAGGAGAAGATGGCTACACCTTC
CASSWTGGGEDGYTF
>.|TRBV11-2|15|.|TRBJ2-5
TGTGCCAGCAGCTTAGTCACCGGAGTCCGGGAGACCCAGTACTTC
CASSLVTGVRETQYF
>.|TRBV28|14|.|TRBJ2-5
TGTGCCAGCAGTTTGTGGGGGTCTCAAGAGACCCAGTACTTC
CASSLWGSQETQYF
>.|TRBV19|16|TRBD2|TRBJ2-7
TGTGCCAGTAGTGTGACTAGCGGGACCAGCTCCTACGAGCAGTACTTC
CASSVTSGTSSYEQYF
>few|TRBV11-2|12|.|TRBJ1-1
TGTGCCAGCAGCGCCCGGACAGTTGAAGCTTTCTTT
CASSARTVEAFF